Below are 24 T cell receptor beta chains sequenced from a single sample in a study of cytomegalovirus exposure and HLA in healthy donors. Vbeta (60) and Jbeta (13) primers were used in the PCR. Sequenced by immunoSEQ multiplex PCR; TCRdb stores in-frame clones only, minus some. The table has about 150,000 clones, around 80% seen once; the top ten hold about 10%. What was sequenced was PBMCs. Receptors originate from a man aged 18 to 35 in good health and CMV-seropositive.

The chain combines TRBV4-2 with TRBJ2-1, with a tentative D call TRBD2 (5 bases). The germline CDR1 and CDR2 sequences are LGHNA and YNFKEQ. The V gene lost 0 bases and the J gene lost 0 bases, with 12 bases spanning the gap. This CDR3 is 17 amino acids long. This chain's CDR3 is CASSQDGWEYSYNEQFF. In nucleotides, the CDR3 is TGTGCCAGCAGCCAAGATGGGTGGGAGTACTCCTACAATGAGCAGTTCTTC.

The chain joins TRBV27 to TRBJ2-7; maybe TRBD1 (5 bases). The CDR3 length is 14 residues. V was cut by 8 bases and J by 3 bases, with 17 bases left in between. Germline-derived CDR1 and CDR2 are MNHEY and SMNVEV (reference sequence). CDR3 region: CASSFRTGYYEQYF. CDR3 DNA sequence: TGTGCCAGCTCGTTCAGAACAGGCTACTACGAGCAGTACTTC.

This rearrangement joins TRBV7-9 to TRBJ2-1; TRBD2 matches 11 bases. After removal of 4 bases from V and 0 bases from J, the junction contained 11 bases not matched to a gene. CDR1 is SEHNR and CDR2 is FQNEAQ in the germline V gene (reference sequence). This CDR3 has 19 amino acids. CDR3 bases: TGTGCCAGCAGCTCCAGACTAGCGGGGAGGGGAACCTCCTACAATGAGCAGTTCTTC. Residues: CASSSRLAGRGTSYNEQFF.

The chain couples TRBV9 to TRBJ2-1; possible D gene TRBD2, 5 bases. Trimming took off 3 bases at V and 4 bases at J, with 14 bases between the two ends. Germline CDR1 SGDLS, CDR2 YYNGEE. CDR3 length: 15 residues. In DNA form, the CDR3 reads TGTGCCAGCAGCGACGGTCCCCGGGATTACAATGAGCAGTTCTTC. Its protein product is CASSDGPRDYNEQFF.

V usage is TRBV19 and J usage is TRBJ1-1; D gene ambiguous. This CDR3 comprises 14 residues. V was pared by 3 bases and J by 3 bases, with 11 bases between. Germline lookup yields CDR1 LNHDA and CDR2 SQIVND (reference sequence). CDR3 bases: TGTGCCAGTAGTATTGGACTTGTCGACACTGAAGCTTTCTTT. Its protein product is CASSIGLVDTEAFF.

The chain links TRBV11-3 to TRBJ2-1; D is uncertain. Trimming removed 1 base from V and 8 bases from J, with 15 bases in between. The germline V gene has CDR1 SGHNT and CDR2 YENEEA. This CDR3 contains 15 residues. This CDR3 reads CASSLGRVPHDEQFF. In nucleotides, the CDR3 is TGTGCCAGCAGCTTAGGCCGGGTTCCACACGATGAGCAGTTCTTC.

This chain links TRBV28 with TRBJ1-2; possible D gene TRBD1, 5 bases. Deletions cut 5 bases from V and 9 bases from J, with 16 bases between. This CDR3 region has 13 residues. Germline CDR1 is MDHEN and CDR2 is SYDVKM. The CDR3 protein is CASSPPGEIRYTF. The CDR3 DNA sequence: TGTGCCAGCAGTCCCCCGGGGGAAATCCGCTACACCTTC.

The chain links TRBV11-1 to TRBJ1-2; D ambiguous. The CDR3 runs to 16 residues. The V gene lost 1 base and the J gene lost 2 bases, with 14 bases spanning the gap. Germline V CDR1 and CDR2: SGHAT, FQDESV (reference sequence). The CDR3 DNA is TGTGCCAGCAGCTTAGGAGGAGGCAGGACGAACTATGGCTACACCTTC. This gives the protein CASSLGGGRTNYGYTF. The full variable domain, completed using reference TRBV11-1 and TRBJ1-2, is EAEVAQSPRYKITEKSQAVAFWCDPISGHATLYWYRQILGQGPELLVQFQDESVVDDSQLPKDRFSAERLKGVDSTLKIQPAELGDSAMYLCASSLGGGRTNYGYTFGSGTRLTVV.

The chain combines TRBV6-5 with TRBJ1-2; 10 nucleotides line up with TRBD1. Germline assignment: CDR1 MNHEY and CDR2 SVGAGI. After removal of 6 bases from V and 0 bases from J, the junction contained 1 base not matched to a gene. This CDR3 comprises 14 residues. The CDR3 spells CASSGQGANYGYTF. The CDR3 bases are TGTGCCAGCAGCGGACAGGGGGCTAACTATGGCTACACCTTC.

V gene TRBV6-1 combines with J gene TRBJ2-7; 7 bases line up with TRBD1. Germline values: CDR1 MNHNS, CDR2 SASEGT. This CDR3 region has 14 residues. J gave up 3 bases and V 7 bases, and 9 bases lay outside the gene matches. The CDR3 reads CASNSQGPVYEQYF. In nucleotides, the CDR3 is TGTGCCAGCAACTCACAGGGGCCCGTCTACGAGCAGTACTTC.

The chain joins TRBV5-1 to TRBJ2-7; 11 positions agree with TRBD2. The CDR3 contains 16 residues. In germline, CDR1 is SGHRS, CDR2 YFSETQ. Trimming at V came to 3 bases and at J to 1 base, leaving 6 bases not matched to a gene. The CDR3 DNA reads TGCGCCAGCAGCTCGTTGACTAGCGGGATTTCCTACGAGCAGTACTTC. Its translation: CASSSLTSGISYEQYF.

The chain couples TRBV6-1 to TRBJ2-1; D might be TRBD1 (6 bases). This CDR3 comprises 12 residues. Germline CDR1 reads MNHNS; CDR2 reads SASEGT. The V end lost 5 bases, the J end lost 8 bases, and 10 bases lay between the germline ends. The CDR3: CASSSQGYEQFF. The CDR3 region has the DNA TGTGCCAGCAGTTCACAGGGCTATGAGCAGTTCTTC.

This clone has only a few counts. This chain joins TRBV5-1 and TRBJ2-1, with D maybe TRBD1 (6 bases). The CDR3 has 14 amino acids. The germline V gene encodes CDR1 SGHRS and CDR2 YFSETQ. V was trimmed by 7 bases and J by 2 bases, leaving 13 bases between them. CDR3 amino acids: CASSQGHAYNEQFF. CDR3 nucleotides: TGCGCCAGCTCGCAGGGGCATGCCTACAATGAGCAGTTCTTC.

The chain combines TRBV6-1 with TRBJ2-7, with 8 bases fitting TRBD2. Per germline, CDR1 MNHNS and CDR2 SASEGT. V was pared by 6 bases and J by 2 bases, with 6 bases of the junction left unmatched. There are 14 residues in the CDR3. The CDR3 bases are TGTGCCAGCAGGGGGGCTAGCGGGCCCTACGAGCAGTACTTC. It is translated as CASRGASGPYEQYF.

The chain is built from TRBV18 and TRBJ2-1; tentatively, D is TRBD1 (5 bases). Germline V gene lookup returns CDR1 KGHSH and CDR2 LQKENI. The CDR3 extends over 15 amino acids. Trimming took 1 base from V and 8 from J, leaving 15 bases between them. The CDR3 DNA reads TGTGCCAGCTCACCACTAGGGGTTGCAGGCGATGAGCAGTTCTTC. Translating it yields CASSPLGVAGDEQFF.

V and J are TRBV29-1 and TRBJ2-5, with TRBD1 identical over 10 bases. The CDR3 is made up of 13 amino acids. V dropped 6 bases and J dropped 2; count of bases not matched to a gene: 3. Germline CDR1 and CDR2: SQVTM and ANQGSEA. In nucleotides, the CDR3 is TGCAGCGTCCCGGGACAGGGGCAAGAGACCCAGTACTTC. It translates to CSVPGQGQETQYF.

The CDR3 region has the DNA TGTGCCAGTCTGGGCGGGTCACATAACACAGATACGCAGTATTTT. This translates into CASLGGSHNTDTQYF. J is TRBJ2-3 and V is TRBV6-5, with D maybe TRBD2 (5 bases). The germline CDR1 and CDR2 sequences are MNHEY and SVGAGI. The CDR3 is 15 residues long. V was clipped by 9 bases and J by 2 bases, with 18 bases between them.

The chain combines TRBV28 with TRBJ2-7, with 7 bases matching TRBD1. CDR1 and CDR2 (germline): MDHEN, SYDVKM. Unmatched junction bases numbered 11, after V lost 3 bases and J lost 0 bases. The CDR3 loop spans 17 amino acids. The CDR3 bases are TGTGCCAGCAGTTTTCGATGGGGACAGCTCAACTCCTACGAGCAGTACTTC. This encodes CASSFRWGQLNSYEQYF.

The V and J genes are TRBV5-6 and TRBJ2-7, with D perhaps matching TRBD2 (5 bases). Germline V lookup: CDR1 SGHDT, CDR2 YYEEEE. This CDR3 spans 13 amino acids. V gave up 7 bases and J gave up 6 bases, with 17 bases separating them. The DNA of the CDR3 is TGTGCCAGCTGCAAGAGACTATGGGGCGAGCAGTACTTC. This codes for CASCKRLWGEQYF.

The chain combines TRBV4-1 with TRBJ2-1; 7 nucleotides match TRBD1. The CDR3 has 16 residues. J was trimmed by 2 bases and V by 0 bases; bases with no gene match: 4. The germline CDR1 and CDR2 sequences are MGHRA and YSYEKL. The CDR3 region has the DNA TGCGCCAGCAGCCAAGATTTAACAGGGGCCTACAATGAGCAGTTCTTC. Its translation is CASSQDLTGAYNEQFF.

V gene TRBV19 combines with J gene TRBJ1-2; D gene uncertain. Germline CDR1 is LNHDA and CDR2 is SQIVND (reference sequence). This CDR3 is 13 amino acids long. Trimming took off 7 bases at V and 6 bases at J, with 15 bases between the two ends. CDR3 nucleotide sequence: TGTGCCAGTAACGATGAGTTCGTCCATGGCTACACCTTC. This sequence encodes CASNDEFVHGYTF.

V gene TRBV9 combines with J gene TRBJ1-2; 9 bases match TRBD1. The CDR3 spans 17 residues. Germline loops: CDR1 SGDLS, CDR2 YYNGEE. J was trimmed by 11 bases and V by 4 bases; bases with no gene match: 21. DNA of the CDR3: TGTGCCAGCAGCTCTGAACACGGGACAGGGAGATTTACGGGGTACACCTTC. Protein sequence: CASSSEHGTGRFTGYTF.

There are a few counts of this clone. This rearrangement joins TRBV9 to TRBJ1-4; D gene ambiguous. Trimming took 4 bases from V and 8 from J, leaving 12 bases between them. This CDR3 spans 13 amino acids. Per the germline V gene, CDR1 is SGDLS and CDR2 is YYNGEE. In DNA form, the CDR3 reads TGTGCCAGCAGCCCCTTTGAGGAAGAAAAACTGTTTTTT. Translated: CASSPFEEEKLFF. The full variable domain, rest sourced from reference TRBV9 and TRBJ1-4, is DSGVTQTPKHLITATGQRVTLRCSPRSGDLSVYWYQQSLDQGLQFLIQYYNGEERAKGNILERFSAQQFPDLHSELNLSSLELGDSALYFCASSPFEEEKLFFGSGTQLSVL.

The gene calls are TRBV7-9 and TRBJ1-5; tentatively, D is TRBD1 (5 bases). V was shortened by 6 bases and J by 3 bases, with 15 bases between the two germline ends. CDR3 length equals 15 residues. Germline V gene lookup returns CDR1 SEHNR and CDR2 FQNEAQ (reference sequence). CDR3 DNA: TGTGCCAGCAGGCCCGGCGGGGGGGACAATCAGCCCCAGCATTTT. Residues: CASRPGGGDNQPQHF.